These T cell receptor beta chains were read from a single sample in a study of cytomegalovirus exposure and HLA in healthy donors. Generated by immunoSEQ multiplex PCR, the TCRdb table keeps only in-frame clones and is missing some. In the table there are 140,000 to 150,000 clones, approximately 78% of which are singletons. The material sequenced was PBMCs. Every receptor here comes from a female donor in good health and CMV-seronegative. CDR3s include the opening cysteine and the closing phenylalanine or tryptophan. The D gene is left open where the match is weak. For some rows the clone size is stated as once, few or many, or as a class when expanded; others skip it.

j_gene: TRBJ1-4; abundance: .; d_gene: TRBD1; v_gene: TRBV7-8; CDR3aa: CASSLTGTRGEKLFF; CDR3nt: TGTGCCAGCAGCTTGACAGGGACCAGAGGAGAAAAACTGTTTTTT
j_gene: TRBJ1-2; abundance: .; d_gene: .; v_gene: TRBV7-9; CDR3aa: CASREGRGYTF; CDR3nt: TGTGCCAGCAGAGAGGGTCGGGGCTACACCTTC
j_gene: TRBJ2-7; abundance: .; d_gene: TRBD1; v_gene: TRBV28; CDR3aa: CASTPSRQGGSEQYF; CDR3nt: TGTGCCAGCACGCCATCAAGACAGGGGGGAAGCGAGCAGTACTTC
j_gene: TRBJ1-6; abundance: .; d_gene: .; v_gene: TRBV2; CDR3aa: CASSAIRAMGDSPLHF; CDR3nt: TGTGCCAGCAGTGCAATCCGGGCAATGGGAGATTCACCCCTCCACTTT
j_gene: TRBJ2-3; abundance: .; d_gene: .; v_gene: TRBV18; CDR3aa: CASSPLRDFTTDTQYF; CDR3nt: TGTGCCAGCTCACCACTACGGGACTTCACCACAGATACGCAGTATTTT
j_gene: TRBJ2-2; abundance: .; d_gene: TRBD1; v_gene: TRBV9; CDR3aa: CASHRGPNTGELFF; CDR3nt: TGTGCCAGCCACAGGGGCCCGAACACCGGGGAGCTGTTTTTT
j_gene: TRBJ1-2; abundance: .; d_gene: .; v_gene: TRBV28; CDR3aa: CATTMGRQFPNYGYTF; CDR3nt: TGTGCCACCACGATGGGGAGGCAATTCCCTAACTATGGCTACACCTTC
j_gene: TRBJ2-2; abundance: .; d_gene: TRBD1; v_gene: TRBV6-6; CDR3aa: CATARQGTGELFF; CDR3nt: TGTGCCACAGCGCGACAGGGGACCGGGGAGCTGTTTTTT
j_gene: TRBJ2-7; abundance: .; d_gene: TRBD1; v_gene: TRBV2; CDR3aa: CASRNRGPSYEQYF; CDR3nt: TGTGCCAGCAGAAACAGGGGACCCTCCTACGAGCAGTACTTC
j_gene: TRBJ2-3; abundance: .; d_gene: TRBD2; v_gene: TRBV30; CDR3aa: CAWSLGLAGPDTQYF; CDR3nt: TGTGCCTGGAGCCTGGGACTAGCGGGACCAGATACGCAGTATTTT
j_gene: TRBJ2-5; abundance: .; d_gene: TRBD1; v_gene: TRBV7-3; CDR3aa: CASSPKQGGQETQYF; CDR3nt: TGTGCCAGCAGCCCTAAACAGGGGGGTCAAGAGACCCAGTACTTC
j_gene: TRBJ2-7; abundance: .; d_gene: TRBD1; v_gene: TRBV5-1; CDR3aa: CASSFGTGLYEQYF; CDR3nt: TGCGCCAGCAGCTTCGGGACAGGGTTATACGAGCAGTACTTC
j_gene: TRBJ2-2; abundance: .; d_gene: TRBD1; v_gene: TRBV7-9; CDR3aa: CASSATGGGTGELFF; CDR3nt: TGTGCCAGCAGCGCCACAGGGGGAGGCACCGGGGAGCTGTTTTTT
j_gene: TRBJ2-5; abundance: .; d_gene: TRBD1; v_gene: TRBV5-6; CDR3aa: CASSLSGQAGETQYF; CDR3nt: TGTGCCAGCAGCTTGTCGGGACAGGCGGGAGAGACCCAGTACTTC
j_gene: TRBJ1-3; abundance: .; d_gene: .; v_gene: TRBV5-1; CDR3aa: CASSSSGISSGNTIYF; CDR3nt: TGCGCCAGCAGCTCTTCCGGGATATCCTCTGGAAACACCATATATTTT
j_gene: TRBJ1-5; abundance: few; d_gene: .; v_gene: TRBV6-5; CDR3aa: CASSRTFNQPQHF; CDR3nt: TGTGCCAGCAGCCGGACATTTAATCAGCCCCAGCATTTT
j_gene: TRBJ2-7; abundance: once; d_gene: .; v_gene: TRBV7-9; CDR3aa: CASSSFNTRYEQYF; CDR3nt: TGTGCCAGCAGCTCTTTCAATACTCGCTACGAGCAGTACTTC
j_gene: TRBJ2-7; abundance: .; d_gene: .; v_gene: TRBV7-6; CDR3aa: CASSLRASESYEQYF; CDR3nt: TGTGCCAGCAGCTTACGGGCTAGCGAGAGCTACGAGCAGTACTTC
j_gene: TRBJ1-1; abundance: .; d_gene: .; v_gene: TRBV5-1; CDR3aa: CASSLKWGRVEKAFF; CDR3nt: TGCGCCAGCAGCTTGAAATGGGGGCGAGTTGAAAAAGCTTTCTTT
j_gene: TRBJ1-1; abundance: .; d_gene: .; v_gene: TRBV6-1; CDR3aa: CASSEAGGVGTEAFF; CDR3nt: TGTGCCAGCAGTGAAGCTGGAGGGGTGGGCACTGAAGCTTTCTTT
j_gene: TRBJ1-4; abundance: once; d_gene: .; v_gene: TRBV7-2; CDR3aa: CASSLDRATNEKLFF; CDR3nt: TGTGCCAGCAGCTTAGACAGGGCAACTAATGAAAAACTGTTTTTT
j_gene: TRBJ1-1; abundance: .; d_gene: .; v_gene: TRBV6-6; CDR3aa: CASTRGHGAQGTEAFF; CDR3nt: TGTGCCAGCACCAGGGGACACGGGGCCCAAGGCACTGAAGCTTTCTTT
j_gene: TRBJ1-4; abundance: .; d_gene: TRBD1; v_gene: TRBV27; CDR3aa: CASPSHADRTNEKLFF; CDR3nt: TGTGCCAGCCCGTCCCACGCGGACAGGACTAATGAAAAACTGTTTTTT
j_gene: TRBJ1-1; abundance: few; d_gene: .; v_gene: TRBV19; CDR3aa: CASSIGTRGNTEAFF; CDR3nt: TGTGCCAGTAGTATAGGAACCCGGGGGAACACTGAAGCTTTCTTT
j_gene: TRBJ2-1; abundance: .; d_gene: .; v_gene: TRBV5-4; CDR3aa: CASSTPGLQLRNEQFF; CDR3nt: TGTGCCAGCAGCACGCCGGGACTCCAATTGAGGAATGAGCAGTTCTTC
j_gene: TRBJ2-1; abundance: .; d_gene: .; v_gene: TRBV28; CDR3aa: CASSLLAYNEQFF; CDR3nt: TGTGCCAGCAGTTTATTAGCCTACAATGAGCAGTTCTTC
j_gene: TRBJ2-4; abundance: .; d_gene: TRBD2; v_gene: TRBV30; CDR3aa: CAWRRSGGGNIQYF; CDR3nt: TGTGCCTGGAGGCGGAGCGGGGGGGGAAACATTCAGTACTTC
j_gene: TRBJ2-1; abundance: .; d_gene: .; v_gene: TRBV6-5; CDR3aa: CASSYSLSHNEQFF; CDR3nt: TGTGCCAGCAGTTACTCCCTCTCTCACAATGAGCAGTTCTTC
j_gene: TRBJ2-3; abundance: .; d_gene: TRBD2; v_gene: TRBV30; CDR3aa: CAWSVLGLSGVGTDTQYF; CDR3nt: TGTGCCTGGAGTGTACTCGGACTTAGCGGGGTGGGGACAGATACGCAGTATTTT
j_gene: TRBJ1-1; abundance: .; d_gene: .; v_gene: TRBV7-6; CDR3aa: CASSLVAEGGGDTEAFF; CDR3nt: TGTGCCAGCAGCTTAGTTGCGGAGGGCGGTGGGGACACTGAAGCTTTCTTT
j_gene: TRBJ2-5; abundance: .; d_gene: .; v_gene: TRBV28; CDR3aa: CASSPVTVETQYF; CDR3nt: TGTGCCAGCAGCCCTGTTACAGTCGAGACCCAGTACTTC
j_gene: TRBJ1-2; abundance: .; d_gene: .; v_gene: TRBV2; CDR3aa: CASSEVGGTYGYTF; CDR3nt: TGTGCCAGCAGTGAAGTTGGGGGGACCTATGGCTACACCTTC
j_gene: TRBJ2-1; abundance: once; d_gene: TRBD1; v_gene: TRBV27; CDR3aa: CASTSDRRTFYNEQFF; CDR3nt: TGTGCCAGCACCTCGGACAGGAGGACCTTCTACAATGAGCAGTTCTTC
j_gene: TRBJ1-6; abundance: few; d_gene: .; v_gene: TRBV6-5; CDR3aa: CASSYEPPPSSPLHF; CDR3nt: TGTGCCAGCAGTTACGAGCCCCCTCCGAGTTCACCCCTCCACTTT
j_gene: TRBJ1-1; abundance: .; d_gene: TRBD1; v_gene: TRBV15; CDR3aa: CATTRDRGTTEAFF; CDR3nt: TGTGCCACCACTAGGGACAGGGGGACCACTGAAGCTTTCTTT
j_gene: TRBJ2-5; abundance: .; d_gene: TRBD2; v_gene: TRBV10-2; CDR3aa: CASIRPGPTGGGTQYF; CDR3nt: TGCGCCAGCATTCGACCGGGCCCCACGGGAGGGGGGACCCAGTACTTC
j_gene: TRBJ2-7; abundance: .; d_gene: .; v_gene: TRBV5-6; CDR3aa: CASSLRTERSSYEQYF; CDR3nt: TGTGCCAGCAGCCTTAGGACAGAGCGAAGCTCCTACGAGCAGTACTTC
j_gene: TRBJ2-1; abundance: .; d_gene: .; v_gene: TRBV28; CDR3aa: CASSFSSYNEQFF; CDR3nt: TGTGCCAGCAGTTTCAGCTCCTACAATGAGCAGTTCTTC
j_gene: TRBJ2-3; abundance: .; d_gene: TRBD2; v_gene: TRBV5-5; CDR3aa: CASSAGGSSTDTQYF; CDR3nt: TGTGCCAGCAGCGCGGGGGGTTCCAGCACAGATACGCAGTATTTT
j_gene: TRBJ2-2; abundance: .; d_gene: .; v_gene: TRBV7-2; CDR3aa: CASSLVFRGAGTGELFF; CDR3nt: TGTGCCAGCAGCTTAGTTTTCAGGGGCGCCGGGACCGGGGAGCTGTTTTTT
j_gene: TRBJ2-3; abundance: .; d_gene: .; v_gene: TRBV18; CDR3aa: CASSPTGSTDTQYF; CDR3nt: TGTGCCAGCTCACCGACAGGCAGCACAGATACGCAGTATTTT
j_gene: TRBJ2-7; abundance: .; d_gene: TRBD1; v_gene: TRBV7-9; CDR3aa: CASSIRDSSYEQYF; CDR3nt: TGTGCCAGCAGCATCCGGGACAGTTCCTACGAGCAGTACTTC
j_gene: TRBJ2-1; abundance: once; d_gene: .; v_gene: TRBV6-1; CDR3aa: CASTASSLGFVEQFF; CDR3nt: TGTGCCAGCACCGCAAGTAGCCTCGGCTTTGTTGAGCAGTTCTTC
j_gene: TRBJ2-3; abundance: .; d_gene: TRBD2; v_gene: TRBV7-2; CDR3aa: CASSFPPLGLAGDTQYF; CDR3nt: TGTGCCAGCAGCTTCCCGCCCTTGGGTTTAGCGGGGGATACGCAGTATTTT
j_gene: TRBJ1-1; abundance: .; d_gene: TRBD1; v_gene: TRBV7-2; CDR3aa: CASNRGRMDTEAFF; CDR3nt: TGTGCCAGTAACAGGGGGCGGATGGACACTGAAGCTTTCTTT
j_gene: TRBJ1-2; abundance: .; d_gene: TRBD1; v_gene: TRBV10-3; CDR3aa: CAISEPTGDLGYTF; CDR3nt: TGTGCCATCAGTGAGCCTACAGGGGATCTTGGCTACACCTTC
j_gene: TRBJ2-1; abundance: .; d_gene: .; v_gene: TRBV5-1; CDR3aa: CASSLGPNNEQFF; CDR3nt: TGCGCCAGCAGCTTGGGGCCCAATAATGAGCAGTTCTTC
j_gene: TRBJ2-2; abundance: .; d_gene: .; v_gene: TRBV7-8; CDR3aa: CASSGSRDIKTGELFF; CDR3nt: TGTGCCAGCAGTGGAAGCCGGGACATTAAGACCGGGGAGCTGTTTTTT
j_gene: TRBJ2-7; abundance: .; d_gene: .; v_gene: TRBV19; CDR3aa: CASSRGDSTSYEQYF; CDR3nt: TGTGCCAGTAGTAGGGGGGACAGTACCTCCTACGAGCAGTACTTC
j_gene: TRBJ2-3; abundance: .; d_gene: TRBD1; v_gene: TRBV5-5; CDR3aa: CASSPRGRDTDTQYF; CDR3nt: TGTGCCAGCAGTCCCAGGGGGCGCGACACAGATACGCAGTATTTT